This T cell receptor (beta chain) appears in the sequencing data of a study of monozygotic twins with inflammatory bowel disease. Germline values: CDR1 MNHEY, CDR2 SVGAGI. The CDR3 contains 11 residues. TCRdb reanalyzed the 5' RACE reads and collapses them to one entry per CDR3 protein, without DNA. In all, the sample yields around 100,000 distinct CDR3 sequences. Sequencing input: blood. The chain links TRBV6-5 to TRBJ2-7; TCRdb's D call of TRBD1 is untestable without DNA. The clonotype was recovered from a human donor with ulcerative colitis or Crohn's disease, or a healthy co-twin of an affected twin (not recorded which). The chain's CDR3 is CASRGLWEQYF.